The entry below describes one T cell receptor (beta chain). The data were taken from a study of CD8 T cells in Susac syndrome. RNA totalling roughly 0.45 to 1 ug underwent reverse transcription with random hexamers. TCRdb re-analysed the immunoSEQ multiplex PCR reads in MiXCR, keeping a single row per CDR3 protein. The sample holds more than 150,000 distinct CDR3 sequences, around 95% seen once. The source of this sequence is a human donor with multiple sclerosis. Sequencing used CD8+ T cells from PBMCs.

The CDR3 sequence: CASSSASGEQFF. DNA for the CDR3: TGTGCCAGCAGCTCCGCCTCGGGAGAGCAGTTCTTC. The chain is built from TRBV7-9 and TRBJ2-1; perhaps TRBD2 as D (5 bases). Germline V gene lookup returns CDR1 SEHNR and CDR2 FQNEAQ (reference sequence). CDR3 length: 12 amino acids. V was shortened by 4 bases and J by 10 bases, with 11 bases between the two germline ends.